What follows are 25 T cell receptor beta chains derived from one specimen sequenced in a study of cytomegalovirus exposure and HLA in healthy donors. With 60 Vbeta and 13 Jbeta primers, the PCR was carried out. Generated by immunoSEQ multiplex PCR, the TCRdb table keeps only in-frame clones and is missing some. This sample has under 200,000 clones, with around 68% found just once. Sequenced input: PBMCs. The receptors here all came from a middle-aged woman in good health and CMV-seropositive.

The chain carries TRBV6-5 and TRBJ2-1, with 8 bases aligning to TRBD2. The CDR3 runs 16 residues. Losses at the gene ends were 2 bases for V and 8 bases for J; bases not matched to a gene: 11. The germline CDR1 and CDR2 sequences are MNHEY and SVGAGI. The CDR3 DNA sequence: TGTGCCAGCAGTTACGGAACCGGGACTAGGGTTCATGAGCAGTTCTTC. This translates into CASSYGTGTRVHEQFF.

This chain connects TRBV4-2 to TRBJ1-1; D is uncertain. Germline loops: CDR1 LGHNA, CDR2 YNFKEQ. V lost 1 base and J lost 1, with 4 bases in between. The CDR3 has 13 amino acids. This chain's CDR3 is CASSQGQNTEAFF. CDR3 bases: TGTGCCAGCAGCCAAGGACAGAACACTGAAGCTTTCTTT.

The sample holds one count of this clone. The chain employs TRBV27 and TRBJ1-2, with TRBD1 matching 7 bases. The ends lost 3 bases at V and 1 base at J; junction bases unmatched: 5. The germline gives CDR1 MNHEY, CDR2 SMNVEV (reference sequence). The CDR3 has 15 amino acids. In DNA form, the CDR3 reads TGTGCCAGCAGTTTGTCCGGGACAGATAACTATGGCTACACCTTC. Its translation: CASSLSGTDNYGYTF.

This clone was seen a single time. J is TRBJ2-7 and V is TRBV28; D not certain. The CDR3 contains 14 residues. Looked up from germline, CDR1 is MDHEN and CDR2 is SYDVKM. V was trimmed by 7 bases and J by 0 bases, leaving 13 bases between them. The CDR3 here is CASTWQASSYEQYF. The DNA for the CDR3 is TGTGCCAGCACCTGGCAGGCCAGCTCCTACGAGCAGTACTTC.

Concerning this clone: One end of the junction varies from germline; a read error may be responsible. The chain is built from TRBV4-3 and TRBJ2-5; 7 positions match TRBD2. Germline V gene sequence: CDR1 LGHNA, CDR2 YSLEER. CDR3 length equals 13 residues. CDR3 amino acids: CASSESGKETQHF. In DNA form, the CDR3 reads TGCGCCAGCAGCGAGAGCGGGAAAGAGACCCAGCACTTC.

J is TRBJ1-2 and V is TRBV6-5; unclear D gene. The CDR3 is made up of 14 amino acids. The V gene's germline CDR1 is MNHEY and CDR2 SVGAGI. V was cut by 4 bases and J by 8 bases, with 17 bases left in between. The CDR3 bases are TGTGCCAGCAGTTCTCTTAACCGGGGATCAGGCTACACCTTC. It is translated as CASSSLNRGSGYTF.

The chain carries TRBV7-6 and TRBJ2-7; D not resolved. The CDR3 is made up of 11 amino acids. Germline values: CDR1 SGHVS, CDR2 FNYEAQ. V lost 1 base to trimming and J lost 7 bases, with 5 bases between them. The CDR3 DNA follows: TGTGCCAGCAGCTTAGATTCAGAGCAGTACTTC. This sequence encodes CASSLDSEQYF.

The CDR3 loop reads CASNKGGGLYNEQFF. As DNA, the CDR3 is TGTGCCAGCAACAAAGGCGGCGGGCTCTACAATGAGCAGTTCTTC. The chain is built from TRBV7-3 and TRBJ2-1; D is possibly TRBD2 (5 bases). V gave up 7 bases and J gave up 3 bases, with 16 bases separating them. The germline CDR1 and CDR2 sequences are SGHTA and FQGTGA. This CDR3 spans 15 amino acids.

The CDR3 here is CASTTGGALQDTQYF. The CDR3 nucleotides read TGTGCCAGTACGACAGGGGGTGCCTTACAAGATACGCAGTATTTT. The chain carries TRBV2 and TRBJ2-3; 9 bases map to TRBD1. Germline V lookup: CDR1 SNHLY, CDR2 FYNNEI. Trimming took 9 bases from V and 5 from J; bases not matched to a gene: 12. The CDR3 is 15 residues long. The whole variable domain, filled in from reference TRBV2 and TRBJ2-3, reads EPEVTQTPSHQVTQMGQEVILRCVPISNHLYFYWYRQILGQKVEFLVSFYNNEISEKSEIFDDQFSVERPDGSNFTLKIRSTKLEDSAMYFCASTTGGALQDTQYFGPGTRLTVL.

V and J are TRBV19 and TRBJ1-5, with 8 positions matching TRBD1. Germline CDR1 is LNHDA and CDR2 is SQIVND (reference sequence). Trimming removed 3 bases from V and 5 bases from J; junction bases left unmatched: 9. This CDR3 has 16 amino acids. The CDR3 is CASSILPGGLDQPQHF. CDR3 sequence (DNA): TGTGCCAGTAGTATTTTGCCAGGGGGCCTTGATCAGCCCCAGCATTTT. The complete variable domain, with remaining parts taken from reference TRBV19 and TRBJ1-5, reads DGGITQSPKYLFRKEGQNVTLSCEQNLNHDAMYWYRQDPGQGLRLIYYSQIVNDFQKGDIAEGYSVSREKKESFPLTVTSAQKNPTAFYLCASSILPGGLDQPQHFGDGTRLSIL.

The genes are TRBV5-1 and TRBJ2-5; tentative D call: TRBD1 (6 bases). With the DNA end fitting TRBJ2-7 better, the J assignment may be wrong. Germline V gene lookup returns CDR1 SGHRS and CDR2 YFSETQ. The CDR3 loop spans 14 amino acids. CDR3 nucleotides: TGCGCCAGCAGCTTGGCCGGACAGAGCTACGAGCAGTACTTC. Translation: CASSLAGQSYEQYF.

This chain joins TRBV5-1 and TRBJ2-1; D is ambiguous. This CDR3 region has 17 residues. V was cut by 0 bases and J by 6 bases, with 19 bases left in between. CDR1 and CDR2 (germline): SGHRS, YFSETQ. In DNA form, the CDR3 reads TGCGCCAGCAGCTTGGCCCTAAGCGCCTCCCGCCCCAATGAGCAGTTCTTC. Its protein is CASSLALSASRPNEQFF.

The chain recombines TRBV6-6 with TRBJ2-1; D is uncertain. Germline V gene sequence: CDR1 MNHNY, CDR2 SVGAGI (reference sequence). The CDR3 covers 14 residues. Trimming shortened V by 3 bases and J by 16 bases, and 22 bases separated the two germline ends. The CDR3 coding sequence is TGTGCCAGCAGTTATGCTTTGATGACCAGCAAGCGCTTCTTC. As protein: CASSYALMTSKRFF.

This clone was counted only a few times. J is TRBJ2-1 and V is TRBV10-3; 10 bases are a match to TRBD2. V shed 0 bases, J shed 8 bases, and the junction held 13 bases outside the gene matches. Germline CDR1 reads ENHRY; CDR2 reads SYGVKD. This CDR3 region has 18 residues. In DNA, the CDR3 is TGTGCCATCAGTGAGTCCCTGGGGGGAGCGGGAGGGAGGCATGAGCAGTTCTTC. Its translation: CAISESLGGAGGRHEQFF.

Worth noting for this clone: Sequence at one end of the junction differs from germline and may be a read error. This chain connects TRBV18 to TRBJ1-5, with a possible D match to TRBD1 (5 bases). Germline-derived CDR1 and CDR2 are KGHSH and LQKENI. The CDR3 runs to 15 residues. The CDR3 loop is CASSQGLLDNQPQNF. CDR3 nucleotides: TGTGCCAGCTCACAGGGACTCCTAGACAATCAGCCCCAGAATTTT.

This chain joins TRBV7-8 and TRBJ1-3; possibly TRBD1 for D (5 bases). This CDR3 region has 17 residues. Germline V gene sequence: CDR1 SGHVS, CDR2 FQNEAQ. V was cut by 5 bases and J by 3 bases, with 20 bases left in between. The CDR3 DNA reads TGTGCCAGCAGCATAGGATATTCGGGGGAACATGGAAACACCATATATTTT. Its protein product is CASSIGYSGEHGNTIYF.

V usage is TRBV5-8 and J usage is TRBJ2-2; maybe TRBD1 (6 bases). CDR3 length: 18 residues. V lost 4 bases, J lost 6 bases, and 25 bases lay in between. Germline assignment: CDR1 SGHTS and CDR2 YDEGEE. The CDR3 here is CASSRDGYRATRAGELFF. DNA for the CDR3: TGTGCCAGCAGCCGCGACGGGTACAGGGCAACGAGGGCCGGGGAGCTGTTTTTT.

This sequence joins TRBV19 and TRBJ2-7, with 8 bases identical to TRBD2. Germline V lookup: CDR1 LNHDA, CDR2 SQIVND (reference sequence). Germline trimming cut 8 bases from V and 5 bases from J; bases unmatched to any gene: 14. The CDR3 runs to 15 residues. CDR3 sequence reads: CASQPRIAGGHEQYF. The CDR3 DNA reads TGTGCCAGTCAACCTCGGATCGCGGGAGGACACGAGCAGTACTTC.

The chain is built from TRBV6-1 and TRBJ2-1; D is unclear. Trimming took 2 bases from V and 8 from J, leaving 13 bases between them. The V gene's germline CDR1 is MNHNS and CDR2 SASEGT. This CDR3 contains 14 residues. CDR3 coding DNA: TGTGCCAGCAGTGAAAACCGACTTGTGGATGAGCAGTTCTTC. Translation gives CASSENRLVDEQFF.

The V gene is TRBV7-2, the J gene TRBJ1-1; TRBD1 matches at 7 bases. Germline V gene lookup returns CDR1 SGHTA and CDR2 FQGNSA. J was trimmed by 7 bases and V by 5 bases; bases with no gene match: 7. The CDR3 is 13 residues long. The chain's CDR3 is CASSHARTGEAFF. The CDR3 DNA is TGTGCCAGCAGCCACGCCCGGACAGGTGAAGCTTTCTTT. Filled out from reference TRBV7-2 and TRBJ1-1, the complete variable domain reads GAGVSQSPSNKVTEKGKDVELRCDPISGHTALYWYRQSLGQGLEFLIYFQGNSAPDKSGLPSDRFSAERTGGSVSTLTIQRTQQEDSAVYLCASSHARTGEAFFGQGTRLTVV.

J is TRBJ1-1 and V is TRBV21-1; the DNA was not compared with TRBD1, the D call given in the table. TRBV21-1 is given as a pseudogene. The CDR3 consists of 17 residues. The CDR3 sequence: CASSKRDREAKDTEAFF. The CDR3 bases are TGTGCCAGCAGCAAAAGGGACAGGGAGGCGAAGGACACTGAAGCTTTCTTT.

V gene TRBV11-2 combines with J gene TRBJ1-1; TRBD1 matches 7 bases. With 3 bases clipped from V and 2 bases from J, the junction kept 3 bases outside the gene matches. The CDR3 totals 14 residues. Germline lookup yields CDR1 SGHAT and CDR2 FQNNGV. The CDR3 DNA follows: TGTGCCAGCAGCTTCAGGGGGGCCAACACTGAAGCTTTCTTT. This encodes CASSFRGANTEAFF.

The J gene is TRBJ2-1, the V gene TRBV7-8, with D possibly matching TRBD2 (6 bases). The CDR3 has 14 amino acids. From germline, CDR1 is SGHVS and CDR2 FQNEAQ. Trimming pared 5 bases from V and 10 bases from J, leaving 18 bases between. CDR3 in amino acids: CASSPRGGPVEQFF. CDR3 nucleotides: TGTGCCAGCAGCCCTCGTGGAGGGCCCGTGGAGCAGTTCTTC.

The chain recombines TRBV7-2 with TRBJ2-7; D might be TRBD2 (7 bases). CDR1 SGHTA and CDR2 FQGNSA come from the germline V gene. The CDR3 loop spans 13 amino acids. Trimming stripped 3 bases from V and 7 bases from J, with 13 bases between. The CDR3 spells CASSLVGGQEQYF. CDR3 DNA: TGTGCCAGCAGCTTGGTCGGGGGGCAAGAGCAGTACTTC.

The chain has TRBV9 and TRBJ1-2, with 9 nucleotides matching TRBD1. The CDR3 sequence is 15 residues long. The germline V gene encodes CDR1 SGDLS and CDR2 YYNGEE. J gave up 8 bases and V 3 bases, and 11 bases lay outside the gene matches. The CDR3 nucleotides are TGTGCCAGCAGCGGGGGGACCGGGACAGGGCGAGGCTACACCTTC. Protein sequence: CASSGGTGTGRGYTF.